The 30 T cell receptor beta chains below were found in one sample sequenced in a study of blood T cells in healthy people across ages. A second about 6 to 12 cycle PCR used barcoded and J-beta primers. One entry per CDR3 protein results from TCRdb running MiXCR on the 5' RACE reads. The sample records 800,000 to 950,000 distinct CDR3 sequences, approximately 35% being singletons. The material sequenced was blood. These receptors came from a man between 18 and 29 years old in good health.

In its sample, this clonotype was seen a few times. The rearrangement joins TRBV7-3 to TRBJ2-1, with unresolved D. Trimming took off 2 bases at V and 6 bases at J, with 8 bases between the two ends. Germline V gene lookup returns CDR1 SGHTA and CDR2 FQGTGA. The CDR3 covers 13 residues. CDR3 sequence reads: CASSLDLVNEQFF. The CDR3 bases are TGTGCCAGCAGCTTAGACTTAGTCAATGAGCAGTTCTTC.

This sequence joins TRBV6-5 and TRBJ2-1; either TRBD1 or TRBD2 may fit D (6 bases each). The CDR3 totals 15 residues. Per the germline V gene, CDR1 is MNHEY and CDR2 is SVGAGI. V was cut by 0 bases and J by 8 bases, with 14 bases left in between. CDR3 coding DNA: TGTGCCAGCAGTTACTCCGGGGGCGCGGGCGATGAGCAGTTCTTC. As protein: CASSYSGGAGDEQFF.

This chain joins TRBV20-1 and TRBJ2-4, with D possibly matching TRBD2 (5 bases). TRBJ2-7 matches the DNA end more closely, so the J call is doubtful. The CDR3 loop spans 13 amino acids. Germline CDR1 is DFQATT and CDR2 is SNEGSKA (reference sequence). CDR3 nucleotides: TGCATTGCCTCAAGGACTGGAGGCTACGAGCAGTACTTC. It yields the protein CIASRTGGYEQYF.

The chain recombines TRBV20-1 with TRBJ2-7; the D gene is possibly TRBD1 (6 bases). Looked up from germline, CDR1 is DFQATT and CDR2 is SNEGSKA (reference sequence). The CDR3 runs to 15 residues. The V and J ends lost 1 base and 0 bases respectively, with 13 bases between them. CDR3: CSARAPDRSSYEQYF. The CDR3 DNA follows: TGCAGTGCTAGAGCCCCCGACAGGAGCTCCTACGAGCAGTACTTC.

This clonotype was observed many times. The gene calls are TRBV28 and TRBJ2-3, with TRBD2 identical over 8 bases. CDR1 is MDHEN, CDR2 SYDVKM, per germline. The CDR3 has 15 residues. Unmatched junction bases numbered 3, after V lost 2 bases and J lost 2 bases. The CDR3 here is CASSLELADTDTQYF. CDR3 DNA: TGTGCCAGCAGTTTAGAACTAGCGGACACAGATACGCAGTATTTT.

The CDR3 DNA reads TGTGCCAGCAGTGACCCATCCGGACAGGGCTGGAACACCGGGGAGCTGTTTTTT. Translation gives CASSDPSGQGWNTGELFF. The V call is TRBV25-1, the J call TRBJ2-2; 8 nucleotides line up with TRBD1. The CDR3 totals 18 residues. The trim removed 3 bases at V and 1 base at J, leaving 10 bases unmatched. Per germline, CDR1 MGHDK and CDR2 SYGVNS.

This clonotype was seen ten or more times. The V call is TRBV29-1, the J call TRBJ1-2; no firm D call. The CDR3 has 8 residues. V lost 8 bases, J lost 7 bases, and 5 bases lay in between. Germline values: CDR1 SQVTM, CDR2 ANQGSEA. CDR3 DNA: TGCAGCCGCGGTGGCTACACCTTC. It yields the protein CSRGGYTF. Combining the CDR3 with reference TRBV29-1 and TRBJ1-2 gives the whole variable domain SAVISQKPSRDICQRGTSLTIQCQVDSQVTMMFWYRQQPGQSLTLIATANQGSEATYESGFVIDKFPISRPNLTFSTLTVSNMSPEDSSIYLCSRGGYTFGSGTRLTVV.

The V and J genes are TRBV7-9 and TRBJ2-7; D is possibly TRBD1 (6 bases). The CDR3 has 13 amino acids. Trimming took off 5 bases at V and 7 bases at J, with 15 bases between the two ends. Germline V gene lookup returns CDR1 SEHNR and CDR2 FQNEAQ (reference sequence). The CDR3 region has the DNA TGTGCCAGCAGCCCAAGCAGGGGCAATGAGCAGTACTTC. It specifies CASSPSRGNEQYF.

The rearrangement links TRBV9 to TRBJ2-3; D is unresolved. Trimming removed 4 bases at V and 4 bases at J, with 19 bases between. The length of the CDR3 is 16 residues. Germline assignment: CDR1 SGDLS and CDR2 YYNGEE. The CDR3 loop is CASSSWTAPSSDTQYF. CDR3 in DNA: TGTGCCAGCAGCTCCTGGACCGCGCCATCATCAGATACGCAGTATTTT.

Only one count was recorded for this clonotype. This chain uses TRBV28 with TRBJ2-7, with D maybe TRBD1 (5 bases). CDR3 size: 14 residues. Per the germline V gene, CDR1 is MDHEN and CDR2 is SYDVKM. The ends were cut back, 6 bases at V and 7 bases at J, with 19 bases in the middle. The CDR3 DNA sequence: TGTGCCAGCAGCCCCCCACAGGAGTACAATGAGCAGTACTTC. Translating gives CASSPPQEYNEQYF.

In this sample, this clonotype turned up a few times. This chain joins TRBV20-1 and TRBJ1-5; no definite D call. CDR3 size: 12 residues. V was clipped by 3 bases and J by 4 bases, with 7 bases between them. The V gene's germline CDR1 is DFQATT and CDR2 SNEGSKA (reference sequence). The CDR3 DNA follows: TGCAGTGCTAGCATGGGGAATCAGCCCCAGCATTTT. The encoded protein is CSASMGNQPQHF.

This sequence joins TRBV4-2 and TRBJ1-5; D is perhaps TRBD1 (6 bases). V dropped 1 base and J dropped 7 bases, with 14 bases sitting between them. The CDR3 is 15 residues long. Germline V CDR1 and CDR2: LGHNA, YNFKEQ. DNA for the CDR3: TGTGCCAGCAGCCAAGTCCAGGGGATAGCCCAGCCCCAGCATTTT. Encoded protein: CASSQVQGIAQPQHF.

The rearrangement joins TRBV12-3 or TRBV12-4 to TRBJ2-7, with D perhaps matching TRBD2 (5 bases). V was trimmed by 0 bases and J by 10 bases, leaving 19 bases between them. This CDR3 is built from 15 residues. For the CDR3, the DNA is TGTGCCAGCAGTTTAGCTGAAGTGTCCTCGGGGAATCAGTACTTC. Residues: CASSLAEVSSGNQYF.

This clonotype was seen once. V is TRBV9 and J is TRBJ1-6, with D possibly matching TRBD1 (5 bases). Germline V gene sequence: CDR1 SGDLS, CDR2 YYNGEE. CDR3 size: 16 residues. Trimming took off 0 bases at V and 7 bases at J, with 14 bases between the two ends. This CDR3 reads CASSVAQGGRNSPLHF. In DNA, the CDR3 is TGTGCCAGCAGCGTAGCTCAGGGTGGCCGGAATTCACCCCTCCACTTT.

V is TRBV29-1 and J is TRBJ2-3, with D tentatively TRBD1 (6 bases). Trimming shortened V by 7 bases and J by 0 bases, and 23 bases separated the two germline ends. The CDR3 is 17 residues long. The germline V gene encodes CDR1 SQVTM and CDR2 ANQGSEA. The CDR3 nucleotides are TGCAGCGGCCAAACCCGGGACACCCGGCGAAGCACAGATACGCAGTATTTT. Amino acids: CSGQTRDTRRSTDTQYF.

This clonotype has a handful of counts. V is TRBV27 and J is TRBJ2-7; no definite D call. Germline CDR1 reads MNHEY; CDR2 reads SMNVEV (reference sequence). This CDR3 contains 14 residues. Trimming took off 1 base at V and 6 bases at J, with 13 bases between the two ends. CDR3: CASSLFPSGSEQYF. CDR3 sequence (DNA): TGTGCCAGCAGTTTATTCCCATCGGGCTCCGAGCAGTACTTC.

The chain is built from TRBV20-1 and TRBJ2-1, with 7 nucleotides matching TRBD2. The CDR3 consists of 15 residues. The V gene's germline CDR1 is DFQATT and CDR2 SNEGSKA (reference sequence). The V gene end was trimmed by 0 bases and the J gene end by 6 bases; junction bases not matched to a gene: 8. DNA of the CDR3: TGCAGTGCTAGAGACCCCGGACTAGTTTCCAATGAGCAGTTCTTC. This gives the protein CSARDPGLVSNEQFF.

The chain employs TRBV20-1 and TRBJ1-2, with 7 bases matching TRBD1. V was clipped by 2 bases and J by 9 bases; unmatched bases: 6. CDR1 and CDR2 from the germline V gene are DFQATT and SNEGSKA (reference sequence). CDR3 size: 12 residues. The CDR3 coding sequence is TGCAGTGCTAGAACCGGGGACAGCAGCTACACCTTC. Translated, it gives CSARTGDSSYTF.

As for this clonotype: With a much larger clone just one base away, this may be a read error. The gene calls are TRBV29-1 and TRBJ2-1, with D perhaps matching TRBD2 (5 bases). Trimming stripped 7 bases from V and 10 bases from J, with 14 bases between. The CDR3 sequence is 11 residues long. CDR1 is SQVTM and CDR2 is ANQGSEA in the germline V gene. The CDR3 protein is CSGAWSSEQFF. The CDR3 DNA follows: TGCAGCGGTGCATGGTCTAGCGAGCAGTTCTTC.

The chain links TRBV20-1 to TRBJ2-6, with no clear D. Germline CDR1 DFQATT, CDR2 SNEGSKA (reference sequence). This CDR3 has 18 amino acids. Deletions cut 0 bases from V and 3 bases from J, with 18 bases between. The CDR3 DNA follows: TGCAGTGCTAGAGATGGAAGGCGGTCCTCTTATGGGGCCAACGTCCTGACTTTC. Its translation: CSARDGRRSSYGANVLTF.

Only one count was recorded for this clonotype. A clone one base away is much larger, so this may be a read error. V usage is TRBV12-3 or TRBV12-4 and J usage is TRBJ2-5, with D possibly matching TRBD2 (5 bases). This CDR3 has 14 residues. V shed 7 bases and J shed 2 bases, with 14 bases lying between them. CDR3 bases: TGTGCCAGCACCAACAGACGGGGTCAAGAGACCCAGTACTTC. It codes for CASTNRRGQETQYF.

This clonotype was picked up a small number of times. This chain joins TRBV20-1 and TRBJ1-2; D gene ambiguous. Looked up from germline, CDR1 is DFQATT and CDR2 is SNEGSKA (reference sequence). CDR3 length: 12 residues. V shed 7 bases and J shed 2 bases, with 11 bases lying between them. The CDR3 DNA is TGCAGTGTATCCCCGCAGAACTATGGCTACACCTTC. It encodes CSVSPQNYGYTF.

This chain connects TRBV5-1 to TRBJ1-1; 7 nucleotides agree with TRBD1. This CDR3 region has 14 residues. Trimming cost V 4 bases and J 5 bases; bases outside gene matches: 8. Germline CDR1 reads SGHRS; CDR2 reads YFSETQ. The CDR3 spells CASSASTGWTEAFF. CDR3 nucleotide sequence: TGCGCCAGCAGCGCGTCGACAGGGTGGACTGAAGCTTTCTTT.

Remarks on this clonotype: Since a much larger clone is just one base distant, this may be a read error. This sequence joins TRBV15 and TRBJ2-5, with D possibly TRBD1 on 5 matching bases. V was cut by 0 bases and J by 4 bases, with 12 bases left in between. Germline V gene lookup returns CDR1 LNHNV and CDR2 YYDKDF (reference sequence). The length of the CDR3 is 15 residues. The CDR3 bases are TGTGCCACCAGCAGAGACGCCAGGGATTTAGAGACCCAGTACTTC. Amino acids: CATSRDARDLETQYF.

The chain links TRBV16 to TRBJ2-1; the match to TRBD1 covers 12 bases. Trimming removed 0 bases from V and 8 bases from J; junction bases left unmatched: 5. Germline CDR1 is KGHSY and CDR2 is FQNENV. This CDR3 spans 16 amino acids. Here the CDR3 reads CASSQSMGTGGDEQFF. The CDR3, as DNA: TGTGCCAGCAGCCAATCGATGGGGACAGGGGGCGATGAGCAGTTCTTC. The whole variable domain, remainder taken from reference TRBV16 and TRBJ2-1, is GEEVAQTPKHLVRGEGQKAKLYCAPIKGHSYVFWYQQVLKNEFKFLISFQNENVFDETGMPKERFSAKCLPNSPCSLEIQATKLEDSAVYFCASSQSMGTGGDEQFFGPGTRLTVL.

This clonotype was recorded only once. A much larger clone sits a single nucleotide away, making a read error possible. The chain uses TRBV12-3 or TRBV12-4 and TRBJ1-5; D uncertain. The CDR3 sequence is 13 residues long. DNA for the CDR3: TGTGCCAGCAGTTTAGGGGAGAATCAGACCCAGCATTTT. Amino acids: CASSLGENQTQHF.

This sequence joins TRBV18 and TRBJ2-1; 10 bases are shared with TRBD1. The J call may be in error: the DNA end matches TRBJ2-7 better. This CDR3 spans 17 amino acids. Per the germline V gene, CDR1 is KGHSH and CDR2 is LQKENI. The CDR3 DNA sequence: TGTGCCAGCTCGAAAGTCCCGGGACAGGGGTCCTACAATGAGCAGTACTTC. Amino acids: CASSKVPGQGSYNEQYF.

To note about this clonotype: It may be a read error: a sequence one base away is much more abundant. V gene TRBV5-1 combines with J gene TRBJ2-6; D uncertain. From germline, CDR1 is SGHRS and CDR2 YFSETQ. The CDR3 covers 15 residues. The CDR3 sequence is CASYHTASRANVLTF. In DNA, the CDR3 is TGCGCCAGTTATCACACGGCCTCTAGGGCCAACGTCCTGACTTTC.

This clonotype was counted only a few times. J is TRBJ1-4 and V is TRBV20-1; no clear D gene. Looked up from germline, CDR1 is DFQATT and CDR2 is SNEGSKA (reference sequence). The CDR3 loop spans 15 amino acids. The V end was cut by 0 bases, the J end by 0 bases, with 8 bases between. The DNA of the CDR3 is TGCAGTGCTAGAGATCTGGAGTCAACTAATGAAAAACTGTTTTTT. Amino acids: CSARDLESTNEKLFF.

The gene calls are TRBV5-6 and TRBJ2-7, with D perhaps matching TRBD1 or TRBD2 (5 bases each). V lost 3 bases, J lost 2 bases, and 12 bases lay in between. This CDR3 comprises 14 residues. Germline CDR1 is SGHDT and CDR2 is YYEEEE. The CDR3 DNA follows: TGTGCCAGCAGCTCCGGGACGAATACCTACGAGCAGTACTTC. Translated: CASSSGTNTYEQYF. Full variable domain (missing parts from reference TRBV5-6 and TRBJ2-7): DAGVTQSPTHLIKTRGQQVTLRCSPKSGHDTVSWYQQALGQGPQFIFQYYEEEERQRGNFPDRFSGHQFPNYSSELNVNALLLGDSALYLCASSSGTNTYEQYFGPGTRLTVT.